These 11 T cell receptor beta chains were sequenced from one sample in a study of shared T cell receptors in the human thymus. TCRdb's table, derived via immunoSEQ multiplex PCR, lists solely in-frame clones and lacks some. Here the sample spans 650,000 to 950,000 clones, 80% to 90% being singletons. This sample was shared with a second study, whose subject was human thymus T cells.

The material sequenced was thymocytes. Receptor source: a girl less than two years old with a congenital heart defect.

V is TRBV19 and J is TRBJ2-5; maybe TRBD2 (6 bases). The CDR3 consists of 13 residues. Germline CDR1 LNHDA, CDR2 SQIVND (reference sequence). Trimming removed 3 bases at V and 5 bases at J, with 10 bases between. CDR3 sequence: CASSICGGETQYF. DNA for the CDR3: TGTGCCAGTAGTATCTGTGGGGGGGAGACCCAGTACTTC.

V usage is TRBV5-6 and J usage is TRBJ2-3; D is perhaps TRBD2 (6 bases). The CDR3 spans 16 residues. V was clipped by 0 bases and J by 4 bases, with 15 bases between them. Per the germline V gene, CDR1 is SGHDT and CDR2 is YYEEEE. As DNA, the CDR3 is TGTGCCAGCAGCTTGGGCAAACCGCGGGGTCCAGATACGCAGTATTTT. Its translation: CASSLGKPRGPDTQYF. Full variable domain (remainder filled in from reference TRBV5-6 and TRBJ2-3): DAGVTQSPTHLIKTRGQQVTLRCSPKSGHDTVSWYQQALGQGPQFIFQYYEEEERQRGNFPDRFSGHQFPNYSSELNVNALLLGDSALYLCASSLGKPRGPDTQYFGPGTRLTVL.

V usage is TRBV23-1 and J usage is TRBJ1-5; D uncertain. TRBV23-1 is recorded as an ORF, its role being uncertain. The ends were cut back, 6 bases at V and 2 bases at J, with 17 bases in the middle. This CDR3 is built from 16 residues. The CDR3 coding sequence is TGCGCCAGCAGCTCCCCGGGCCCCGGGGGCAATCAGCCCCAGCATTTT. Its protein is CASSSPGPGGNQPQHF.

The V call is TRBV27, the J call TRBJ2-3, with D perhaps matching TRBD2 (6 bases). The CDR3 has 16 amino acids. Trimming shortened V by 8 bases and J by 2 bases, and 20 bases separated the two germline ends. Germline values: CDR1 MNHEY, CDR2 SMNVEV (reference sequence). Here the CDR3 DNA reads TGTGCCAGCGGCCCCCGGAGGGAGGTGTTCACAGATACGCAGTATTTT. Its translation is CASGPRREVFTDTQYF.

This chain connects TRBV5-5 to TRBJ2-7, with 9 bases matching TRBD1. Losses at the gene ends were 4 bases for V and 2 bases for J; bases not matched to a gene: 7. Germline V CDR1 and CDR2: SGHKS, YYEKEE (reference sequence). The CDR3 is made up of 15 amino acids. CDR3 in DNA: TGTGCCAGCAGCACGGGACAGGGAACAGCCTACGAGCAGTACTTC. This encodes CASSTGQGTAYEQYF.

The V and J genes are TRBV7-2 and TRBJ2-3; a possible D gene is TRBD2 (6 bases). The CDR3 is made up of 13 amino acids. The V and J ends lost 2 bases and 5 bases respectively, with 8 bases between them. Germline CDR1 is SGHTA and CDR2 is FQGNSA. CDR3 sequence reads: CASSLWRGDTQYF. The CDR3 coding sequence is TGTGCCAGCAGCTTATGGCGGGGAGATACGCAGTATTTT.

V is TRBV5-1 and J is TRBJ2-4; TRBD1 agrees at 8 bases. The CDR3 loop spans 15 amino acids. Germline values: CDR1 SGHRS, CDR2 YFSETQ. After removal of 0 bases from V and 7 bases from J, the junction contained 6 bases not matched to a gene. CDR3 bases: TGCGCCAGCAGCTTGGTTCAGGGGGCGTATAACATTCAGTACTTC. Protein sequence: CASSLVQGAYNIQYF.

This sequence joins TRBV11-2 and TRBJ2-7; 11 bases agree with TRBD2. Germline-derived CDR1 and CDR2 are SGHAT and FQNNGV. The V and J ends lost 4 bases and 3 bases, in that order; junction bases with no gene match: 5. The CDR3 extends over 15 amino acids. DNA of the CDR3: TGTGCCAGCAGCTCCCTTAGCGGGGGGGGCTACGAGCAGTACTTC. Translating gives CASSSLSGGGYEQYF.

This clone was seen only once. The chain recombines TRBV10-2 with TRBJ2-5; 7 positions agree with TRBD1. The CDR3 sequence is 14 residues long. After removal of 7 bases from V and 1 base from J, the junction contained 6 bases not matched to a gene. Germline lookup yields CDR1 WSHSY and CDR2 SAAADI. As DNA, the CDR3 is TGCGCCAGCACCCAGACAGGGCCCCAAGAGACCCAGTACTTC. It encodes CASTQTGPQETQYF.

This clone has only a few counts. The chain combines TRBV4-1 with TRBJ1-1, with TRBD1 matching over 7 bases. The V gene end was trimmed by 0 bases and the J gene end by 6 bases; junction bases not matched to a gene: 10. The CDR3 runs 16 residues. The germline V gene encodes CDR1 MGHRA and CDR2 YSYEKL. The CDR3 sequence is CASSQDHRGPVAEAFF. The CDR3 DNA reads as TGCGCCAGCAGCCAAGACCACAGGGGCCCGGTCGCTGAAGCTTTCTTT.

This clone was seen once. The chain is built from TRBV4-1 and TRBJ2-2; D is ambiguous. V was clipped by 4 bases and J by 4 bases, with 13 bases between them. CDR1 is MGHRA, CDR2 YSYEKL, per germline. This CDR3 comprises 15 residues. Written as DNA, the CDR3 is TGCGCCAGCAGCCCCCTCCGTCCCGGCACCGGGGAGCTGTTTTTT. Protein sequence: CASSPLRPGTGELFF.